These 20 T cell receptor beta chains originate from one sample sequenced in a study of cytomegalovirus exposure and HLA in healthy donors. Data came from immunoSEQ multiplex PCR; TCRdb stores just in-frame clones and leaves some out. Of tens of thousands of clones in the sample, around four fifths were seen once. Specimen: PBMCs. These receptors all come from a man aged 25-40 years in good health and CMV-seronegative.

This sequence joins TRBV7-2 and TRBJ2-3, with a possible D match to TRBD2 (6 bases). This CDR3 region has 17 residues. Germline CDR1 is SGHTA and CDR2 is FQGNSA. Trimming removed 2 bases at V and 4 bases at J, with 19 bases between. CDR3 sequence (DNA): TGTGCCAGCAGCTTAACTAACTACCGTACGGGGGCAGATACGCAGTATTTT. Protein sequence: CASSLTNYRTGADTQYF.

The chain has TRBV9 and TRBJ2-2, with TRBD2 as a possible D gene (5 bases). The length of the CDR3 is 15 residues. The germline V gene has CDR1 SGDLS and CDR2 YYNGEE. The germline V and J ends were trimmed by 0 bases and 1 base, with 7 bases remaining between them. CDR3 sequence reads: CASSVEGENTGELFF. The CDR3 coding sequence is TGTGCCAGCAGCGTAGAGGGAGAGAACACCGGGGAGCTGTTTTTT.

The chain employs TRBV19 and TRBJ2-6; the D gene is possibly TRBD2 (5 bases). Germline values: CDR1 LNHDA, CDR2 SQIVND (reference sequence). The ends were cut back, 4 bases at V and 0 bases at J, with 7 bases in the middle. The CDR3 sequence is 15 residues long. The CDR3 sequence: CASSKAGSGANVLTF. In DNA, the CDR3 is TGTGCCAGTAGTAAGGCGGGCTCTGGGGCCAACGTCCTGACTTTC.

This clone was seen just once. The chain employs TRBV6-1 and TRBJ2-3, with D unresolved. CDR1 and CDR2 from the germline V gene are MNHNS and SASEGT. This CDR3 comprises 11 residues. V dropped 0 bases and J dropped 7 bases, with 2 bases sitting between them. DNA for the CDR3: TGTGCCAGCAGTGAAGCCTATACGCAGTATTTT. As protein: CASSEAYTQYF.

The chain links TRBV19 to TRBJ1-5, with D possibly being TRBD1 (6 bases). V gave up 10 bases and J gave up 0 bases, with 28 bases separating them. Germline CDR1 LNHDA, CDR2 SQIVND (reference sequence). The CDR3 has 19 amino acids. The CDR3 reads CATQSRGGASGNSNQPQHF. In nucleotides, the CDR3 is TGTGCCACCCAATCACGAGGGGGGGCAAGTGGGAATAGCAATCAGCCCCAGCATTTT.

This chain connects TRBV12-5 to TRBJ2-3; tentative D call: TRBD2 (6 bases). V was clipped by 3 bases and J by 4 bases, with 8 bases between them. The CDR3 is 13 residues long. CDR1 is LGHNT and CDR2 is FRNRAP in the germline V gene. The CDR3 DNA follows: TGTGCTAGTGGTTTTTCGGGGGCAGATACGCAGTATTTT. This sequence encodes CASGFSGADTQYF.

The V and J genes are TRBV5-4 and TRBJ2-7; D may be TRBD2 (5 bases). The V end lost 0 bases, the J end lost 6 bases, and 16 bases lay between the germline ends. Germline loops: CDR1 SGHNT, CDR2 YYREEE (reference sequence). The CDR3 is 15 amino acids. The DNA of the CDR3 is TGTGCCAGCAGCTTGGGGACGGGGTTATTTGGCGAGCAGTACGTC. Translating it yields CASSLGTGLFGEQYV.

The chain combines TRBV6-5 with TRBJ2-7; TRBD1 matches 10 bases. The CDR3 length is 15 residues. With 4 bases clipped from V and 4 bases from J, the junction kept 7 bases outside the gene matches. CDR1 and CDR2 from the germline V gene are MNHEY and SVGAGI. The CDR3 region is CASSLPGQGLYEQYF. CDR3 DNA: TGTGCCAGCAGTTTACCGGGACAGGGGTTATACGAGCAGTACTTC.

This chain links TRBV5-1 with TRBJ2-2; 7 bases align to TRBD1. The V gene end was trimmed by 4 bases and the J gene end by 4 bases; junction bases not matched to a gene: 10. CDR1 is SGHRS, CDR2 YFSETQ, per germline. This CDR3 is built from 16 residues. Here the CDR3 DNA reads TGCGCCAGCAGCCCACACCGGGACAGATCCACCGGGGAGCTGTTTTTT. It encodes CASSPHRDRSTGELFF.

This clone was seen a handful of times. The chain couples TRBV5-4 to TRBJ1-2, with 7 bases lining up with TRBD1. J lost 3 bases, V lost 4 bases, and 3 bases had no gene match. The V gene's germline CDR1 is SGHNT and CDR2 YYREEE (reference sequence). This CDR3 contains 13 residues. CDR3 region: CASSHQGDYGYTF. In nucleotides, the CDR3 is TGTGCCAGCAGCCATCAGGGGGACTATGGCTACACCTTC.

The V and J genes are TRBV6-5 and TRBJ1-2; the D is unclear. Trimming removed 6 bases at V and 4 bases at J, with 18 bases between. This CDR3 region has 15 residues. Per the germline V gene, CDR1 is MNHEY and CDR2 is SVGAGI. CDR3 sequence reads: CASSKVPPQAYGYTF. The CDR3 DNA is TGTGCCAGCAGCAAAGTCCCGCCCCAGGCCTATGGCTACACCTTC.

This clone has a single count. The gene calls are TRBV30 and TRBJ2-1; 8 bases line up with TRBD2. Germline CDR1 GTSNPN, CDR2 SVGIG (reference sequence). CDR3 length: 22 residues. Losses at the gene ends were 0 bases for V and 4 bases for J; bases not matched to a gene: 26. CDR3 sequence: CAWSVPARGGLGSRFWYNEQFF. The CDR3 DNA sequence: TGTGCCTGGAGTGTCCCGGCGAGGGGGGGACTAGGGTCTAGATTTTGGTACAATGAGCAGTTCTTC.

V and J are TRBV4-3 and TRBJ2-3; 9 nucleotides line up with TRBD1. Trimming took 4 bases from V and 6 from J; bases not matched to a gene: 8. This CDR3 spans 15 amino acids. Germline CDR1 and CDR2: LGHNA and YSLEER. The DNA of the CDR3 is TGCGCCAGCAGCCTTGAGGGACAGGGTTGGGATACGCAGTATTTT. Translating it yields CASSLEGQGWDTQYF.

The chain joins TRBV5-6 to TRBJ2-2; D possibly corresponds to TRBD1 (6 bases). Germline loops: CDR1 SGHDT, CDR2 YYEEEE. The CDR3 has 18 amino acids. V dropped 3 bases and J dropped 3 bases, with 21 bases sitting between them. CDR3: CASSSEPRKQGYTGELFF. In nucleotides, the CDR3 is TGTGCCAGCAGCTCGGAGCCGCGGAAACAGGGTTACACCGGGGAGCTGTTTTTT.

The rearrangement joins TRBV6-5 to TRBJ1-2; 7 bases match TRBD1. Germline-derived CDR1 and CDR2 are MNHEY and SVGAGI. V lost 0 bases, J lost 5 bases, and 6 bases stayed unmatched. The CDR3 spans 15 residues. CDR3 DNA: TGTGCCAGCAGTTACTCTCAGGGGGGTGGGTATGGCTACACCTTC. Translating gives CASSYSQGGGYGYTF.

This clone was seen just once. V is TRBV5-1 and J is TRBJ1-2, with 8 positions matching TRBD1. This CDR3 is built from 15 residues. Trimming took 5 bases from V and 5 from J; bases not matched to a gene: 11. Germline CDR1 reads SGHRS; CDR2 reads YFSETQ. Here the CDR3 reads CASRQDLGQGYGYTF. The CDR3 bases are TGCGCCAGCAGACAAGACCTAGGACAGGGATATGGCTACACCTTC.

This chain joins TRBV5-1 and TRBJ2-7; the D gene is possibly TRBD1 (6 bases). The V end lost 4 bases, the J end lost 4 bases, and 12 bases lay between the germline ends. Germline CDR1 SGHRS, CDR2 YFSETQ. CDR3 size: 13 residues. CDR3 bases: TGCGCCAGCAGCAAAAACAGGGTTTACGAGCAGTACGTC. It is translated as CASSKNRVYEQYV.

The chain joins TRBV28 to TRBJ2-3, with a tentative D call TRBD2 (7 bases). The germline V gene has CDR1 MDHEN and CDR2 SYDVKM. The CDR3 is 16 residues long. Trimming took off 2 bases at V and 1 base at J, with 13 bases between the two ends. CDR3 DNA: TGTGCCAGCAGTTTAGGGGGGGCCAGGGGCACAGATACGCAGTATTTT. Amino acid sequence: CASSLGGARGTDTQYF.

This sequence joins TRBV10-3 and TRBJ2-7; weak D call: TRBD2 (6 bases). Per the germline V gene, CDR1 is ENHRY and CDR2 is SYGVKD. V lost 10 bases and J 1 base, leaving 14 bases between the germline ends. The CDR3 runs to 13 residues. The CDR3 is CATRGPGSYEQYF. The CDR3 region has the DNA TGTGCCACGCGGGGTCCAGGGTCCTACGAGCAGTACTTC.

The chain employs TRBV4-1 and TRBJ1-2, with TRBD1 matching over 7 bases. CDR3 length: 14 residues. V was clipped by 5 bases and J by 3 bases; unmatched bases: 6. Germline V gives CDR1 MGHRA, CDR2 YSYEKL. The chain's CDR3 is CASSARQGDYGYTF. CDR3 in DNA: TGCGCCAGCAGCGCACGACAGGGCGACTATGGCTACACCTTC.